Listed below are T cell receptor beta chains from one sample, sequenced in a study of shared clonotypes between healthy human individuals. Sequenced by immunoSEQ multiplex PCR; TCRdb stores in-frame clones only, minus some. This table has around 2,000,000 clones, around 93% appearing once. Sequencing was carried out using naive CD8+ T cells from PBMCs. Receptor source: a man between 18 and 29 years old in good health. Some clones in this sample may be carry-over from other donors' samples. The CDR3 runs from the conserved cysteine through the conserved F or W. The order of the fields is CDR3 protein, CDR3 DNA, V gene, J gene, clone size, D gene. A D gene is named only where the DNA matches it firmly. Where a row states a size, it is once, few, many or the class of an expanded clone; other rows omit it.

CDR3aa: CASSVDSSYNEQFF
CDR3nt: TGTGCCAGCAGCGTAGACAGCTCCTACAATGAGCAGTTCTTC
v_gene: TRBV9
j_gene: TRBJ2-1
abundance: few
d_gene: NA

CDR3aa: CASSPQEGRTDTQYF
CDR3nt: TGTGCCAGCAGCCCGCAGGAGGGAAGGACAGATACGCAGTATTTT
v_gene: TRBV7-9
j_gene: TRBJ2-3
abundance: NA
d_gene: NA

CDR3aa: CASSVDRGWHEQFF
CDR3nt: TGTGCCAGCAGCGTAGATCGGGGATGGCATGAGCAGTTCTTC
v_gene: TRBV9
j_gene: TRBJ2-1
abundance: once
d_gene: NA

CDR3aa: CASSRGAGEAYNEQFF
CDR3nt: TGCGCCAGCAGCCGAGGAGCGGGAGAGGCCTACAATGAGCAGTTCTTC
v_gene: TRBV4-1
j_gene: TRBJ2-1
abundance: NA
d_gene: TRBD2

CDR3aa: CASSNTLKGEQFF
CDR3nt: TGTGCCAGCAGCAATACCCTGAAGGGTGAGCAGTTCTTC
v_gene: TRBV13
j_gene: TRBJ2-1
abundance: NA
d_gene: NA

CDR3aa: CASSCPHQREVRGGELFF
CDR3nt: TGTGCCAGCAGTTGCCCCCACCAGCGGGAGGTCCGGGGCGGGGAGCTGTTTTTT
v_gene: TRBV6-8
j_gene: TRBJ2-2
abundance: NA
d_gene: TRBD2

CDR3aa: CASSSGRTDGATGELFF
CDR3nt: TGTGCCAGCAGCTCCGGTCGGACCGATGGGGCCACCGGGGAGCTGTTTTTT
v_gene: TRBV11-2
j_gene: TRBJ2-2
abundance: NA
d_gene: NA

CDR3aa: CASTSPTGHEQYF
CDR3nt: TGTGCCAGCACCTCCCCCACCGGGCACGAGCAGTACTTC
v_gene: TRBV27
j_gene: TRBJ2-7
abundance: NA
d_gene: NA

CDR3aa: CASSLTGGWLAGDEQYF
CDR3nt: TGTGCCAGCAGCTTAACAGGGGGCTGGCTAGCGGGAGACGAGCAGTACTTC
v_gene: TRBV11-2
j_gene: TRBJ2-7
abundance: NA
d_gene: NA

CDR3aa: CASSFPGQGRDEQYF
CDR3nt: TGTGCCAGCAGCTTCCCCGGACAGGGTCGCGACGAGCAGTACTTC
v_gene: TRBV7-9
j_gene: TRBJ2-7
abundance: once
d_gene: TRBD1

CDR3aa: CASNVWSGANVLTF
CDR3nt: TGTGCCAGCAATGTGTGGTCTGGGGCCAACGTCCTGACTTTC
v_gene: TRBV28
j_gene: TRBJ2-6
abundance: NA
d_gene: NA

CDR3aa: CASSATGGAGQPQHF
CDR3nt: TGTGCCAGCAGCGCGACAGGGGGCGCGGGTCAGCCCCAGCATTTT
v_gene: TRBV9
j_gene: TRBJ1-5
abundance: NA
d_gene: TRBD1

CDR3aa: CASSVAQRVGGNTEAFF
CDR3nt: TGTGCCAGCAGCGTAGCTCAGAGGGTCGGTGGGAACACTGAAGCTTTCTTT
v_gene: TRBV9
j_gene: TRBJ1-1
abundance: NA
d_gene: NA

CDR3aa: CASSDEKRYYEQYF
CDR3nt: TGTGCCAGCAGTGATGAAAAAAGATACTACGAGCAGTACTTC
v_gene: TRBV2
j_gene: TRBJ2-7
abundance: NA
d_gene: NA

CDR3aa: CASSNLEAGELFF
CDR3nt: TGCGCCAGCAGCAACCTGGAAGCCGGGGAGCTGTTTTTT
v_gene: TRBV4-3
j_gene: TRBJ2-2
abundance: NA
d_gene: NA

CDR3aa: CASIYQGDSNQPQHF
CDR3nt: TGTGCCAGCATTTATCAGGGGGACAGCAATCAGCCCCAGCATTTT
v_gene: TRBV6-1
j_gene: TRBJ1-5
abundance: NA
d_gene: TRBD1

CDR3aa: CASSETLAGASDTQYF
CDR3nt: TGTGCCAGCAGCGAGACCCTAGCGGGAGCATCGGATACGCAGTATTTT
v_gene: TRBV9
j_gene: TRBJ2-3
abundance: NA
d_gene: TRBD2

CDR3aa: CASLTPPHTDTQYF
CDR3nt: TGTGCCAGCTTAACTCCCCCCCACACAGATACGCAGTATTTT
v_gene: TRBV11-2
j_gene: TRBJ2-3
abundance: NA
d_gene: NA

CDR3aa: CASSFLPGLHTGELFF
CDR3nt: TGTGCCAGCAGTTTCCTACCGGGACTGCACACCGGGGAGCTGTTTTTT
v_gene: TRBV27
j_gene: TRBJ2-2
abundance: NA
d_gene: NA

CDR3aa: CASSIRGVSYEQYF
CDR3nt: TGTGCCAGTAGTATTCGGGGGGTCTCCTACGAGCAGTACTTC
v_gene: TRBV19
j_gene: TRBJ2-7
abundance: NA
d_gene: TRBD2

CDR3aa: CASRDPTVGYTF
CDR3nt: TGTGCCAGCAGGGACCCGACAGTAGGCTACACCTTC
v_gene: TRBV2
j_gene: TRBJ1-2
abundance: once
d_gene: NA

CDR3aa: CASSYTGAAFF
CDR3nt: TGTGCCAGCAGCTACACGGGGGCAGCTTTCTTT
v_gene: TRBV11-1
j_gene: TRBJ1-1
abundance: NA
d_gene: NA

CDR3aa: CASSYAGFAEAFF
CDR3nt: TGTGCCAGCAGTTACGCCGGGTTTGCTGAAGCTTTCTTT
v_gene: TRBV6-6
j_gene: TRBJ1-1
abundance: NA
d_gene: NA

CDR3aa: CASSLSGGPNEKLFF
CDR3nt: TGTGCCAGCAGTTTATCGGGGGGACCAAATGAAAAACTGTTTTTT
v_gene: TRBV27
j_gene: TRBJ1-4
abundance: NA
d_gene: NA

CDR3aa: CASSLWAGVSNQPQHF
CDR3nt: TGTGCCAGCAGTTTATGGGCAGGGGTCAGCAATCAGCCCCAGCATTTT
v_gene: TRBV28
j_gene: TRBJ1-5
abundance: NA
d_gene: NA

CDR3aa: CASSQRTSGLRKYF
CDR3nt: TGTGCCAGCAGCCAAAGGACTAGCGGGCTGCGAAAGTACTTC
v_gene: TRBV11-2
j_gene: TRBJ2-7
abundance: NA
d_gene: TRBD2

CDR3aa: CASSALAGGSGTGELFF
CDR3nt: TGCGCCAGCAGTGCCCTAGCGGGAGGATCGGGAACCGGGGAGCTGTTTTTT
v_gene: TRBV10-1
j_gene: TRBJ2-2
abundance: NA
d_gene: TRBD2

CDR3aa: CASSPLRGLHSPLHF
CDR3nt: TGCGCCAGCAGCCCCCTCAGAGGCCTACATTCACCCCTCCACTTT
v_gene: TRBV4-1
j_gene: TRBJ1-6
abundance: NA
d_gene: NA

CDR3aa: CASSQVISYNEQFF
CDR3nt: TGCGCCAGCAGCCAAGTTATCTCCTACAATGAGCAGTTCTTC
v_gene: TRBV4-1
j_gene: TRBJ2-1
abundance: NA
d_gene: NA